The 13 T cell receptor beta chains below come from one sample, sequenced in a study of T cell clusters in autoimmune cytopenias. Each sample's input was 250 ng genomic DNA, 35,000 to 40,000 genome equivalents. One tube held mixed TRB-A and TRB-B primer pools for touch-down PCR. TCRdb re-called the multiplex PCR reads; every CDR3 protein appears as one record, without DNA. The sample table sets out 1,500 to 2,000 distinct CDR3 sequences. Sequenced sample: peripheral blood. Every receptor here comes from a human donor with an autoimmune cytopenia, with autoimmune hepatitis or in good health (not recorded which).

This clonotype registers large by frequency. This chain joins TRBV13 and TRBJ2-1; TCRdb selects TRBD1, and the lack of DNA leaves this call unchecked. Germline CDR1 and CDR2: PRHDT and FYEKMQ (reference sequence). There are 13 residues in the CDR3. CDR3 loop: CASSLGLGDEQFF.

This clonotype registers medium-sized by frequency. The CDR3 sequence is CASSPRGIDGDTQYF. The chain links TRBV6-5 to TRBJ2-3; lacking DNA, the TRBD1 call made by TCRdb goes unchecked. The germline gives CDR1 MNHEY, CDR2 SVGAGI. The CDR3 covers 15 residues.

This rearrangement joins TRBV5-5 to TRBJ2-5; checking the TCRdb D call of TRBD1 is not possible without DNA. Germline V lookup: CDR1 SGHKS, CDR2 YYEKEE (reference sequence). The CDR3 has 17 residues. The CDR3 region is CASSLATGGYRSETQYF. Drawing the rest from reference TRBV5-5 and TRBJ2-5, the complete variable domain is DAGVTQSPTHLIKTRGQQVTLRCSPISGHKSVSWYQQVLGQGPQFIFQYYEKEERGRGNFPDRFSARQFPNYSSELNVNALLLGDSALYLCASSLATGGYRSETQYFGPGTRLLVL.

This clonotype counts as medium-sized by frequency. V and J are TRBV18 and TRBJ2-5. CDR1 is KGHSH and CDR2 is LQKENI in the germline V gene. CDR3 length equals 14 residues. CDR3 in amino acids: CASSPPDRWETQYF.

This clonotype is deemed medium-sized by its frequency. The V and J genes are TRBV12-3 or TRBV12-4 and TRBJ2-2; TCRdb's assignment of TRBD1 cannot be checked, as there is no DNA. CDR3 length equals 18 residues. The CDR3 loop reads CASSLGIWGQGITGELFF.

This clonotype is labeled medium-sized (0.01 to 0.1%) based on frequency. The chain joins TRBV6-5 to TRBJ2-7; TCRdb's D gene call, TRBD1, goes unchecked for lack of DNA. Germline loops: CDR1 MNHEY, CDR2 SVGAGI. The CDR3 length is 16 residues. CDR3 region: CASSYSGQGPHYEQYF.

By frequency, this clonotype is medium-sized (0.01 to 0.1%). This CDR3 is CASGRTHTEAFF. V is TRBV12-3 or TRBV12-4 and J is TRBJ1-1; with no DNA, the TCRdb D assignment of TRBD1 cannot be verified. The CDR3 consists of 12 residues.

This clonotype is deemed medium-sized by its frequency. The chain's CDR3 is CASRGAQETQYF. The chain recombines TRBV18 with TRBJ2-5; TCRdb lists TRBD1, though no DNA is available to test this call. The germline gives CDR1 KGHSH, CDR2 LQKENI. This CDR3 has 12 amino acids.

This clonotype is called medium-sized based on its frequency. The chain carries TRBV5-1 and TRBJ1-6. CDR3 size: 16 residues. Germline CDR1 SGHRS, CDR2 YFSETQ. The CDR3 reads CASSLNRQTYNSPLHF.

This clonotype counts as medium-sized (0.01 to 0.1%) by frequency. The V gene is TRBV11-2, the J gene TRBJ2-3; no DNA is available, so the TRBD1 call from TCRdb remains unchecked. The germline V gene encodes CDR1 SGHAT and CDR2 FQNNGV. The CDR3 sequence is 14 residues long. CDR3 in amino acids: CASTHGRGPDTQYF.

This clonotype is called medium-sized (0.01 to 0.1%) based on its frequency. The chain carries TRBV29-1 and TRBJ1-2; the TRBD1 assignment by TCRdb is unverifiable without DNA. Germline V gene data show CDR1 as SQVTM and CDR2 as ANQGSEA. The CDR3 length is 12 residues. CDR3 sequence reads: CSVETVPYGYTF.

This clonotype counts as medium-sized by frequency. The chain links TRBV11-1 to TRBJ2-1; the TCRdb D gene call, TRBD1, has no DNA to confirm it. Germline V gene data show CDR1 as SGHAT and CDR2 as FQDESV (reference sequence). CDR3 length equals 13 residues. The CDR3 sequence: CASSWGVVGEQFF.

The chain links TRBV19 to TRBJ1-6; the TRBD1 assignment by TCRdb is unverifiable without DNA. The germline CDR1 and CDR2 sequences are LNHDA and SQIVND (reference sequence). This CDR3 is 17 amino acids long. CDR3 protein: CASSMGDSGFYNSPLHF. The variable domain in full, completed from reference TRBV19 and TRBJ1-6, reads DGGITQSPKYLFRKEGQNVTLSCEQNLNHDAMYWYRQDPGQGLRLIYYSQIVNDFQKGDIAEGYSVSREKKESFPLTVTSAQKNPTAFYLCASSMGDSGFYNSPLHFGNGTRLTVT.